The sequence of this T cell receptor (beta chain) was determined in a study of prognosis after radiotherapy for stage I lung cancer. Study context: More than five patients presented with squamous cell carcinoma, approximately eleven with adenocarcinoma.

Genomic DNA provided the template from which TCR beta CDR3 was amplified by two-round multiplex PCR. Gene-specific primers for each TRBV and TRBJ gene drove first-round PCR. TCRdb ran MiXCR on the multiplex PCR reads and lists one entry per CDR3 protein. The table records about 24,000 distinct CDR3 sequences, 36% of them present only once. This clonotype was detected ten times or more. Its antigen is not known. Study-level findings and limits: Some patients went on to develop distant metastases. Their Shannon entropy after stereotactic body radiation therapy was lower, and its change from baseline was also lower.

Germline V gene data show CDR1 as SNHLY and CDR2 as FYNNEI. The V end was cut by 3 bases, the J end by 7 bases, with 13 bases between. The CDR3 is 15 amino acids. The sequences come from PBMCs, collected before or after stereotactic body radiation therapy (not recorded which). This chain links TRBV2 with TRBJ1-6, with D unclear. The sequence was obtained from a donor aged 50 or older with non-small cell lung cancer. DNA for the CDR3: TGTGCCAGCAGTGAGTGGAAGGGTCGGAATTCACCCCTCCACTTT. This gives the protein CASSEWKGRNSPLHF.